This entry lists 30 T cell receptor beta chains sequenced from one sample in a study of naive and memory T cell subsets. Amplification of ligated cDNA took four PCR rounds with SP2 and nested alpha and beta constant primers. TCRdb independently ran MiXCR on the UMI-ligation and nested PCR reads; one entry per CDR3 protein. The sample yields about 30,000 distinct CDR3 sequences, approximately 6.7% seen once. Treatment in this sample: skin biopsy from PPD injection site in Mantoux-positive individual. A UMI-containing oligonucleotide was joined by 3' ligation to the TCR cDNA template. This specimen was skin, taken from a tuberculin skin test site. These receptor sequences come from an adult in good health.

The J gene is TRBJ2-5, the V gene TRBV6-6; weak D call: TRBD1 (5 bases). The CDR3 has 14 residues. V shed 8 bases and J shed 2 bases, with 15 bases lying between them. Looked up from germline, CDR1 is MNHNY and CDR2 is SVGAGI (reference sequence). The CDR3 reads CASRLGHLQETQYF. DNA of the CDR3: TGTGCCAGCCGCCTCGGACACTTACAAGAGACCCAGTACTTC.

This clonotype has ten or more counts. The V gene is TRBV5-1, the J gene TRBJ2-2; perhaps TRBD1 as D (6 bases). V gave up 3 bases and J gave up 5 bases, with 11 bases separating them. CDR1 and CDR2 from the germline V gene are SGHRS and YFSETQ. This CDR3 contains 14 residues. The DNA of the CDR3 is TGCGCCAGCAGCTCCGAACAGGGAACCGGGGAGCTGTTTTTT. Residues: CASSSEQGTGELFF.

Judged by abundance, this clonotype is medium-sized. The chain uses TRBV5-1 and TRBJ2-3; no clear D. The CDR3 is 15 amino acids. Germline V gives CDR1 SGHRS, CDR2 YFSETQ. Trimming cost V 3 bases and J 3 bases, with 14 bases left between them. CDR3 nucleotide sequence: TGCGCCAGCAGCTCCCGTAGGTCGGTGACAGATACGCAGTATTTT. This codes for CASSSRRSVTDTQYF.

This clonotype was detected many times. This chain joins TRBV7-6 and TRBJ2-1; 10 nucleotides align to TRBD2. Looked up from germline, CDR1 is SGHVS and CDR2 is FNYEAQ. The V segment lost 5 bases and the J segment 3 bases; nucleotides outside the gene matches: 10. CDR3 length: 17 amino acids. DNA for the CDR3: TGTGCCAGCAGCGAAGGATTCACTAGCGGGATCTACAATGAGCAGTTCTTC. Its protein is CASSEGFTSGIYNEQFF.

V is TRBV19 and J is TRBJ1-5; D ambiguous. The CDR3 contains 14 residues. Germline V gene data show CDR1 as LNHDA and CDR2 as SQIVND (reference sequence). Trimming stripped 5 bases from V and 0 bases from J, with 8 bases between. Written as DNA, the CDR3 is TGTGCCAGTAGTCCATTCGATAGCAATCAGCCCCAGCATTTT. It encodes CASSPFDSNQPQHF.

This clonotype was detected many times. The chain carries TRBV29-1 and TRBJ2-6, with D unresolved. CDR3 length equals 15 residues. Looked up from germline, CDR1 is SQVTM and CDR2 is ANQGSEA. V dropped 4 bases and J dropped 1 base, with 11 bases sitting between them. The CDR3 region has the DNA TGCAGCGTTGTGGGGTCAGTTTCTGGGGCCAACGTCCTGACTTTC. It is translated as CSVVGSVSGANVLTF.

By proportion, this clonotype is medium-sized. The rearrangement joins TRBV20-1 to TRBJ2-4; D possibly uses TRBD1 or TRBD2 (5 bases each). Germline V lookup: CDR1 DFQATT, CDR2 SNEGSKA (reference sequence). This CDR3 comprises 15 residues. V lost 6 bases and J 0 bases, leaving 15 bases between the germline ends. The chain's CDR3 is CSAIGTSLAKNIQYF. CDR3 nucleotides: TGCAGTGCGATTGGGACGTCTCTAGCCAAAAACATTCAGTACTTC.

This clonotype has at least ten counts. The genes are TRBV6-1 and TRBJ1-1; D remains unclear. Per germline, CDR1 MNHNS and CDR2 SASEGT. The CDR3 contains 11 residues. V gave up 8 bases and J gave up 3 bases, with 7 bases separating them. The CDR3 coding sequence is TGTGCCAGCGGCACGTACACTGAAGCTTTCTTT. Translating gives CASGTYTEAFF.

Ten or more counts support this clonotype. The rearrangement uses TRBV9 and TRBJ2-3; 8 bases are shared with TRBD1. With 3 bases clipped from V and 6 bases from J, the junction kept 9 bases outside the gene matches. Germline assignment: CDR1 SGDLS and CDR2 YYNGEE. The CDR3 runs 15 residues. Here the CDR3 reads CASSESGGYFDTQYF. For the CDR3, the DNA is TGTGCCAGCAGCGAATCAGGGGGCTATTTTGATACGCAGTATTTT.

This clonotype was picked up many times. The rearrangement uses TRBV24-1 and TRBJ2-2; tentative D call: TRBD1 (6 bases). The V and J ends lost 5 bases and 0 bases respectively, with 12 bases between them. Germline-derived CDR1 and CDR2 are KGHDR and SFDVKD. The CDR3 has 16 residues. CDR3 in amino acids: CATSGGTPPNTGELFF. CDR3 DNA: TGTGCCACCAGTGGGGGGACACCTCCGAACACCGGGGAGCTGTTTTTT.

In this sample, this clonotype is medium-sized. The chain carries TRBV24-1 and TRBJ2-3; D ambiguous. The CDR3 spans 14 residues. Trimming left V 8 bases short and J 2 bases short, with 13 bases between. The V gene's germline CDR1 is KGHDR and CDR2 SFDVKD. CDR3 bases: TGTGCCACCAACGGTATATCTCCCACAGATACGCAGTATTTT. Protein: CATNGISPTDTQYF.

This clonotype has at least ten counts. The chain employs TRBV2 and TRBJ1-6, with D tentatively TRBD1 (5 bases). Germline V CDR1 and CDR2: SNHLY, FYNNEI. The V gene lost 6 bases and the J gene lost 0 bases, with 9 bases spanning the gap. The CDR3 sequence is 15 residues long. CDR3 bases: TGTGCCAGCAGGGGGCAAAGCTCCTATAATTCACCCCTCCACTTT. It encodes CASRGQSSYNSPLHF.

At least ten counts were recorded for this clonotype. The gene calls are TRBV6-6 and TRBJ1-4; TRBD1 matches at 10 bases. CDR1 and CDR2 (germline): MNHNY, SVGAGI (reference sequence). V lost 7 bases, J lost 5 bases, and 4 bases stayed unmatched. The CDR3 has 14 residues. The CDR3 protein is CASKPGQGNEKLFF. The CDR3 coding sequence is TGTGCCAGCAAACCGGGACAGGGGAATGAAAAACTGTTTTTT.

This clonotype was observed at least ten times. The CDR3 loop reads CSAREGRFEAFF. The CDR3 DNA follows: TGCAGTGCCCGCGAGGGCCGGTTTGAAGCTTTCTTT. The chain joins TRBV20-1 to TRBJ1-1; D gene uncertain. The V end was cut by 6 bases, the J end by 7 bases, with 15 bases between. This CDR3 is 12 amino acids long. CDR1 is DFQATT, CDR2 SNEGSKA, per germline (reference sequence).

This clonotype was counted many times. The chain uses TRBV27 and TRBJ2-3; TRBD2 aligns across 8 bases. The CDR3 sequence is 18 residues long. The ends lost 6 bases at V and 2 bases at J; junction bases unmatched: 16. The V gene's germline CDR1 is MNHEY and CDR2 SMNVEV (reference sequence). In nucleotides, the CDR3 is TGTGCCAGCAGCCAATTCTCCGGGGGGGCCTCGGACACAGATACGCAGTATTTT. Protein sequence: CASSQFSGGASDTDTQYF.

This clonotype was detected ten times or more. This rearrangement joins TRBV20-1 to TRBJ1-3; D uncertain. Germline-derived CDR1 and CDR2 are DFQATT and SNEGSKA (reference sequence). This CDR3 is built from 14 residues. Trimming left V 0 bases short and J 3 bases short, with 9 bases between. The CDR3 DNA is TGCAGTGCTAGAGATCCAGGTCTTGGAAACACCATATATTTT. Amino acids: CSARDPGLGNTIYF.

This clonotype was picked up a small number of times. The CDR3 sequence: CASSLGGPNEKLFF. The CDR3 DNA follows: TGTGCCAGCAGCTTGGGCGGGCCCAATGAAAAACTGTTTTTT. This chain joins TRBV5-4 and TRBJ1-4; D call uncertain. V gave up 0 bases and J gave up 5 bases, with 8 bases separating them. This CDR3 is built from 14 residues. Germline-derived CDR1 and CDR2 are SGHNT and YYREEE (reference sequence).

In its sample, this clonotype was seen many times. The CDR3 nucleotides read TGTGCCACCAGCCCGTGGGCGGGGGATCATCAGCCCCAGCATTTT. It is translated as CATSPWAGDHQPQHF. This chain uses TRBV15 with TRBJ1-5, with D tentatively TRBD1 (5 bases). The CDR3 has 15 amino acids. V was clipped by 5 bases and J by 5 bases, with 16 bases between them. CDR1 and CDR2 from the germline V gene are LNHNV and YYDKDF (reference sequence).

This chain uses TRBV7-3 with TRBJ1-2, with 10 bases identical to TRBD1. Germline V gene lookup returns CDR1 SGHTA and CDR2 FQGTGA. The CDR3 is 15 residues long. With V trimmed by 6 bases and J by 1 base, 5 bases remained unmatched. CDR3 sequence: CASRKGQGINYGYTF. DNA for the CDR3: TGTGCCAGCAGGAAGGGACAGGGGATTAACTATGGCTACACCTTC.

This rearrangement joins TRBV19 to TRBJ2-3, with 10 bases aligning to TRBD1. The length of the CDR3 is 18 residues. The V gene end was trimmed by 9 bases and the J gene end by 4 bases; junction bases not matched to a gene: 19. The V gene's germline CDR1 is LNHDA and CDR2 SQIVND (reference sequence). CDR3 coding DNA: TGTGCCAGCACAAGAATCCCGATCGGGACAGGGGTAGCAGATACGCAGTATTTT. Residues: CASTRIPIGTGVADTQYF.

This clonotype was counted many times. The chain uses TRBV7-6 and TRBJ2-6; D tentatively fits TRBD1 or TRBD2 (5 bases each). This CDR3 comprises 16 residues. V lost 8 bases, J lost 3 bases, and 17 bases lay in between. Germline lookup yields CDR1 SGHVS and CDR2 FNYEAQ. In DNA, the CDR3 is TGTGCCAGCCTTGGGACGGATTCAGGTGGGGCCAACGTCCTGACTTTC. The encoded protein is CASLGTDSGGANVLTF.

Remarks on this clonotype: At one end, the junction sequence differs from germline, possibly due to a read error. The chain is built from TRBV7-3 and TRBJ1-1; TRBD1 agrees at 7 bases. The CDR3 runs to 15 residues. Germline V CDR1 and CDR2: SGHTA, FQGTGA. CDR3 sequence reads: CTSSPGGGRDTEAFF. The CDR3 DNA reads as TGTACCAGCAGCCCAGGGGGGGGTCGGGACACTGAAGCTTTCTTT.

This clonotype has just a few counts. The chain couples TRBV20-1 to TRBJ1-4, with unresolved D. This CDR3 comprises 12 residues. Between the trimmed V and J ends, which lost 7 bases and 4 bases, there was a span of 10 bases. The V gene's germline CDR1 is DFQATT and CDR2 SNEGSKA (reference sequence). The CDR3 region is CSVPGINEKLFF. The CDR3 DNA reads as TGCAGTGTGCCGGGGATTAATGAAAAACTGTTTTTT.

This clonotype was counted many times. The J gene is TRBJ1-2, the V gene TRBV19; no definite D call. V lost 5 bases and J 8 bases, leaving 15 bases between the germline ends. The CDR3 totals 13 residues. Germline V CDR1 and CDR2: LNHDA, SQIVND (reference sequence). CDR3 nucleotides: TGTGCCAGTAGTTTAGGGTTATCGGACGGCTACACCTTC. Protein product: CASSLGLSDGYTF. The full variable domain, rest sourced from reference TRBV19 and TRBJ1-2, is DGGITQSPKYLFRKEGQNVTLSCEQNLNHDAMYWYRQDPGQGLRLIYYSQIVNDFQKGDIAEGYSVSREKKESFPLTVTSAQKNPTAFYLCASSLGLSDGYTFGSGTRLTVV.

This clonotype was counted only a few times. The chain uses TRBV7-2 and TRBJ1-2; 7 bases align to TRBD1. With V trimmed by 3 bases and J by 8 bases, 15 bases remained unmatched. Per the germline V gene, CDR1 is SGHTA and CDR2 is FQGNSA. The CDR3 spans 16 residues. CDR3 sequence reads: CASSFSSGVRGHGYTF. The CDR3 nucleotides are TGTGCCAGCAGCTTTAGCTCCGGTGTAAGGGGGCACGGCTACACCTTC.

This clonotype was counted at least ten times. This chain uses TRBV12-3 or TRBV12-4 with TRBJ1-2, with a possible D match to TRBD1 (5 bases). CDR3 length: 13 amino acids. The V and J ends lost 5 bases and 8 bases respectively, with 15 bases between them. In DNA, the CDR3 is TGTGCCAGCAGTCCCCCAGGGTCGGGAGGCTACACCTTC. It encodes CASSPPGSGGYTF.

This clonotype was detected only a few times. This chain connects TRBV10-1 to TRBJ2-3; D ambiguous. The CDR3 sequence is 13 residues long. The germline V and J ends were trimmed by 4 bases and 8 bases, with 13 bases remaining between them. Germline V CDR1 and CDR2: WNHNN, SYGVQD (reference sequence). As DNA, the CDR3 is TGCGCCAGCAGTGCCGATAGTTTTGGTACGCAGTATTTT. Residues: CASSADSFGTQYF.

The table lists this clonotype with many counts. The chain links TRBV12-3 or TRBV12-4 to TRBJ1-5; D perhaps matches TRBD1 (6 bases). The CDR3 loop spans 14 amino acids. With 4 bases removed from V and 3 bases from J, the gap between germline ends came to 10 bases. Here the CDR3 DNA reads TGTGCCAGCAGTTCCTCAGGGGACAATCAGCCCCAGCATTTT. Its protein is CASSSSGDNQPQHF.

In its sample, this clonotype was seen many times. The chain uses TRBV5-6 and TRBJ2-3; TRBD2 matches 8 bases. V was clipped by 3 bases and J by 0 bases; unmatched bases: 6. CDR1 is SGHDT, CDR2 YYEEEE, per germline. The CDR3 spans 16 residues. The CDR3 sequence: CASSSGGGLSTDTQYF. The CDR3 nucleotides read TGTGCCAGCAGCTCCGGGGGGGGGCTTAGCACAGATACGCAGTATTTT.

This clonotype was recorded a few times. One base away lies a much larger clone, so this may be a sequencing read error. The chain recombines TRBV13 with TRBJ1-3; the D is unclear. The length of the CDR3 is 13 residues. The germline V gene has CDR1 PRHDT and CDR2 FYEKMQ (reference sequence). V was pared by 1 base and J by 7 bases, with 8 bases between. The CDR3 spells CASSLAGENTIYF. CDR3 DNA sequence: TGTGCCAGCAGCTTAGCCGGGGAGAACACCATATATTTT.